These T cell receptor beta chains were read from a single sample in a study of tumor and adjacent non-tumor tissue in lung cancer. MiXCR, applied by TCRdb to the multiplex PCR reads, yields one record per CDR3 protein. The sample holds 45,000 to 65,000 distinct CDR3 sequences; 74% are singletons and the top ten take roughly a quarter. The sequenced sample consisted of distant non-tumor lung tissue. These receptors originate from a woman aged 55 to 70 with non-small cell lung cancer. Each CDR3 is given with its conserved first and last residue. The D gene is left open where the match is weak.

v_gene: TRBV12-3/TRBV12-4
d_gene: .
len: 17
j_gene: TRBJ1-2
CDR3aa: CASSSRGGGGFNYGYSF

v_gene: TRBV6-6
d_gene: TRBD2
len: 16
j_gene: TRBJ2-1
CDR3aa: CVTRGLAGGGGNEQFF

v_gene: TRBV2
d_gene: TRBD1
len: 13
j_gene: TRBJ1-2
CDR3aa: CASKAGGFPDYTF

v_gene: TRBV14
d_gene: .
len: 14
j_gene: TRBJ1-2
CDR3aa: CASSQGGVNYGCAF

v_gene: TRBV5-4
d_gene: TRBD1
len: 13
j_gene: TRBJ2-3
CDR3aa: CASSLADRGTQYF

v_gene: TRBV6-2/TRBV6-3
d_gene: .
len: 14
j_gene: TRBJ2-3
CDR3aa: CASSDSSRTKTQYF

v_gene: TRBV5-1
d_gene: .
len: 17
j_gene: TRBJ2-3
CDR3aa: CASSLGSGTMSTNTQYF

v_gene: TRBV30
d_gene: .
len: 14
j_gene: TRBJ1-1
CDR3aa: CAWSVRPGTTEAFF

v_gene: TRBV14
d_gene: TRBD1
len: 12
j_gene: TRBJ1-1
CDR3aa: CPNSHDRVEAFF

v_gene: TRBV11-3
d_gene: TRBD2
len: 15
j_gene: TRBJ2-1
CDR3aa: CASGTESSGIVEQFF

v_gene: TRBV6-1
d_gene: .
len: 13
j_gene: TRBJ2-5
CDR3aa: CASSEAGRWTQYF

v_gene: TRBV4-3
d_gene: .
len: 15
j_gene: TRBJ1-6
CDR3aa: CASSPGRLINSHLHF

v_gene: TRBV6-2/TRBV6-3
d_gene: .
len: 15
j_gene: TRBJ1-5
CDR3aa: CASCHGRTDNQPQHF

v_gene: TRBV5-4
d_gene: TRBD2
len: 18
j_gene: TRBJ2-3
CDR3aa: CASSLLLTSGGGTDTQYF

v_gene: TRBV6-5
d_gene: TRBD2
len: 17
j_gene: TRBJ2-1
CDR3aa: CASSYSVSSGPYNEQFF

v_gene: TRBV11-3
d_gene: .
len: 12
j_gene: TRBJ2-5
CDR3aa: CAVGGQQETQYF

v_gene: TRBV6-5
d_gene: .
len: 16
j_gene: TRBJ2-5
CDR3aa: CASSNPSGEGKETQYF

v_gene: TRBV4-2
d_gene: .
len: 13
j_gene: TRBJ2-7
CDR3aa: CASSQGGGAEHYF

v_gene: TRBV6-2/TRBV6-3
d_gene: .
len: 13
j_gene: TRBJ2-3
CDR3aa: CASSYGIADRQYF

v_gene: TRBV6-1
d_gene: .
len: 15
j_gene: TRBJ1-5
CDR3aa: CVSAVSATDYQPQHF

v_gene: TRBV10-2
d_gene: .
len: 15
j_gene: TRBJ2-3
CDR3aa: CASSVRGRGTDTQYF

v_gene: TRBV12-3/TRBV12-4
d_gene: .
len: 15
j_gene: TRBJ1-5
CDR3aa: CASSPQGWGGQPQHF

v_gene: TRBV20-1
d_gene: TRBD1
len: 13
j_gene: TRBJ2-6
CDR3aa: CSARDRGLNVLTF

v_gene: TRBV12-3/TRBV12-4
d_gene: .
len: 15
j_gene: TRBJ1-6
CDR3aa: CAGSLENSYNSPLHF

v_gene: TRBV6-6
d_gene: .
len: 17
j_gene: TRBJ1-6
CDR3aa: CTSSFDEERSYNSPPHF

v_gene: TRBV28
d_gene: .
len: 15
j_gene: TRBJ1-3
CDR3aa: CASTPDSSSGNTIYF

v_gene: TRBV29-1
d_gene: TRBD2
len: 14
j_gene: TRBJ2-7
CDR3aa: CSVERLAGGGEQYF

v_gene: TRBV5-6
d_gene: .
len: 15
j_gene: TRBJ2-7
CDR3aa: CASSFGQTSTYLQHF

v_gene: TRBV4-3
d_gene: .
len: 15
j_gene: TRBJ1-6
CDR3aa: CASSLYSDRSSPLHF

v_gene: TRBV12-3/TRBV12-4
d_gene: TRBD1
len: 15
j_gene: TRBJ1-5
CDR3aa: CATGGPSVGKQPQHF

v_gene: TRBV12-3/TRBV12-4
d_gene: TRBD1
len: 16
j_gene: TRBJ2-3
CDR3aa: CASSPTGTGARDTQYF

v_gene: TRBV6-2/TRBV6-3
d_gene: .
len: 15
j_gene: TRBJ2-2
CDR3aa: CASSPGEAEGVELFF

v_gene: TRBV11-1
d_gene: .
len: 14
j_gene: TRBJ2-5
CDR3aa: CTSSVTAWGETQYF

v_gene: TRBV6-2/TRBV6-3
d_gene: TRBD2
len: 16
j_gene: TRBJ2-2
CDR3aa: CASIAPPLAETRELFF

v_gene: TRBV11-1
d_gene: TRBD2
len: 18
j_gene: TRBJ2-5
CDR3aa: CASNLPMGVRGGEETQYF

v_gene: TRBV12-3/TRBV12-4
d_gene: TRBD2
len: 16
j_gene: TRBJ2-1
CDR3aa: CGSSPLAGGLYNEQFF

v_gene: TRBV20-1
d_gene: .
len: 12
j_gene: TRBJ2-7
CDR3aa: CSAEGASSGQYF

v_gene: TRBV14
d_gene: .
len: 13
j_gene: TRBJ2-2
CDR3aa: CASSQSRNGELFF

v_gene: TRBV11-2
d_gene: .
len: 14
j_gene: TRBJ1-1
CDR3aa: CPSSPGRQYTEVFF

v_gene: TRBV4-1
d_gene: .
len: 15
j_gene: TRBJ1-3
CDR3aa: CSSSQGTDRGNTIYF

v_gene: TRBV4-3
d_gene: .
len: 14
j_gene: TRBJ2-1
CDR3aa: CASSRASRGNEQFF

v_gene: TRBV28
d_gene: TRBD1
len: 14
j_gene: TRBJ2-3
CDR3aa: CASRPGQGWDTQYF

v_gene: TRBV28
d_gene: .
len: 16
j_gene: TRBJ2-1
CDR3aa: CASSLSGGRLKNEQFF

v_gene: TRBV7-9
d_gene: .
len: 14
j_gene: TRBJ2-5
CDR3aa: CASTIGGYQETQYF

v_gene: TRBV6-5
d_gene: .
len: 15
j_gene: TRBJ2-2
CDR3aa: CARSPRRANTGELFF

v_gene: TRBV6-2/TRBV6-3
d_gene: .
len: 14
j_gene: .
CDR3aa: CASRDPGGEDEQYF

v_gene: TRBV4-3
d_gene: .
len: 16
j_gene: TRBJ2-7
CDR3aa: CASSQEDRAGVHGQYF

v_gene: TRBV5-8
d_gene: .
len: 14
j_gene: TRBJ2-7
CDR3aa: CASSPCFSSYGQYF

v_gene: TRBV28
d_gene: .
len: 14
j_gene: TRBJ2-1
CDR3aa: CASTQSGTSNEQFF

v_gene: TRBV5-4
d_gene: .
len: 11
j_gene: TRBJ1-1
CDR3aa: CASSLSTEAFF